One sample yielded the 5 T cell receptor beta chains listed below, sequenced in a study of T cell repertoires in cytomegalovirus infection. Their antigens are not known. TCRdb re-analysed the reads in MiXCR, keeping a single row per CDR3 protein. The sample records around 430,000 distinct CDR3 sequences, under 55% being singletons. The specimen was cultured PBMCs, collected from culture after CMV antigen stimulation. Receptor source: a human donor in good health (CMV status not recorded). Some clones in this sample may be carry-over from other donors' samples.

Only a few counts were recorded for this clonotype. The chain carries TRBV6-1 and TRBJ2-2; D is unclear. V lost 6 bases and J 6 bases, leaving 14 bases between the germline ends. The CDR3 extends over 14 amino acids. The germline CDR1 and CDR2 sequences are MNHNS and SASEGT. CDR3 DNA sequence: TGTGCCAGCAGCTACGCTGCCGGGTCCGGGGAGCTGTTTTTT. Translated: CASSYAAGSGELFF.

The chain links TRBV5-4 to TRBJ2-5; 10 positions match TRBD2. The V segment lost 3 bases and the J segment 5 bases; nucleotides outside the gene matches: 10. This CDR3 has 16 residues. The germline V gene encodes CDR1 SGHNT and CDR2 YYREEE (reference sequence). CDR3 nucleotides: TGTGCCAGCAGCTCGAAGCGGGGGGGCCCAAGGGAGACCCAGTACTTC. Translated: CASSSKRGGPRETQYF.

The count of this clonotype is one. V is TRBV7-2 and J is TRBJ2-1, with 10 bases lining up with TRBD2. V lost 3 bases to trimming and J lost 0 bases; unmatched junction nucleotides: 11. Per the germline V gene, CDR1 is SGHTA and CDR2 is FQGNSA. The length of the CDR3 is 19 residues. In DNA form, the CDR3 reads TGTGCCAGCAGCTTCATAGCGGGGGGCCTTCCGAGCTCCTACAATGAGCAGTTCTTC. It translates to CASSFIAGGLPSSYNEQFF.

This chain links TRBV7-2 with TRBJ2-1, with 12 bases identical to TRBD2. Germline CDR1 and CDR2: SGHTA and FQGNSA. This CDR3 has 16 residues. Trimming removed 4 bases from V and 5 bases from J; junction bases left unmatched: 6. The CDR3: CASSSRTSGENNEQFF. The CDR3 DNA reads as TGTGCCAGCAGCTCCCGGACTAGCGGGGAAAACAATGAGCAGTTCTTC.

This clonotype was recorded many times. The chain joins TRBV7-2 to TRBJ2-5; 13 nucleotides agree with TRBD2. Germline CDR1 SGHTA, CDR2 FQGNSA. The ends lost 5 bases at V and 5 bases at J; junction bases unmatched: 8. The CDR3 runs 16 residues. DNA of the CDR3: TGTGCCAGCAGCCCACAGACTAGCGGGGGGATGGAGACCCAGTACTTC. Its translation: CASSPQTSGGMETQYF.